The sequence of this T cell receptor beta chain was determined in a study of blood T cell repertoires in COVID-19. As for the study in general: Samples taken during acute and convalescent COVID-19 were collected in the United States, Italy and Spain. PBMCs, B-cell-depleted T cells, or T cells were the source of the cDNA or gDNA that made up the material.

V was pared by 3 bases and J by 2 bases, with 5 bases of the junction left unmatched. Germline CDR1 is SSHAT and CDR2 is FNYEAQ (reference sequence). CDR3 length: 15 amino acids. Per the study methods: The assay estimated nucleated cells by amplifying reference gene primers. Assay: immunoSEQ multiplex PCR; the TCRdb copy retains only in-frame clones and omits some. The V and J calls and the clone size are those of that table, but D and trimming were determined from the DNA. The data show 40,000 or so clones, with under 90% seen just once and 0.3% to 0.5% held by the top ten. The chain is built from TRBV7-7 and TRBJ2-7; 9 nucleotides align to TRBD1. The sample consisted of peripheral blood. The TCR was taken from a human donor in a cohort sampled during active COVID-19. CDR3 DNA sequence: TGTGCCAGCAGCTTGGGACAGGGAGCGGCCTACGAGCAGTACTTC. Protein sequence: CASSLGQGAAYEQYF.